This T cell receptor (beta chain) was recovered during a study of cytomegalovirus exposure and HLA in healthy donors. Turning to the study itself: Within an early data release were 65 million to 90 million unique TCRs drawn from HLA-typed donors.

PCR amplification relied on 60 Vbeta primers (plus 13 Jbeta primers). This table comes from immunoSEQ multiplex PCR, and its TCRdb copy is limited to in-frame clones, with some not included. The repertoire holds 85,000 to 100,000 clones, with approximately 80% as singletons. This clone was observed a few times. Its specificity is not known. The V end was cut by 1 base, the J end by 0 bases, with 10 bases between. The CDR3 sequence is 16 residues long. Germline V lookup: CDR1 SGHVS, CDR2 FNYEAQ. The donors, nominally healthy at sampling, likely had unrecorded immune exposures. Study-level results: A later analysis reportedly found fewer N-insertions in an Asian-associated ancestry cluster than the roughly 700-donor mean.

The sample comprised PBMCs. The source of this sequence is a male donor in good health and CMV-seropositive. The V call is TRBV7-6, the J call TRBJ2-1, with D maybe TRBD2 (6 bases). The DNA for the CDR3 is TGTGCCAGCAGCTTAGGTGGCGGGACCTCCTACAATGAGCAGTTCTTC. This sequence encodes CASSLGGGTSYNEQFF.